The 10 T cell receptor beta chains reported below all come from one sample, sequenced in a study of blood T cell repertoires in COVID-19. Measured with immunoSEQ multiplex PCR; TCRdb has only the in-frame clones, and not every one. Here the sample spans 200,000 to 250,000 clones, 85% to 90% being singletons. The sample consisted of peripheral blood. The receptors stem from a woman between 50 and 59 years old with COVID-19, enrolled during active disease.

The V call is TRBV15, the J call TRBJ2-1; possible D gene TRBD2, 7 bases. Germline assignment: CDR1 LNHNV and CDR2 YYDKDF (reference sequence). This CDR3 spans 13 amino acids. Deletions cut 4 bases from V and 9 bases from J, with 13 bases between. CDR3 sequence reads: CATSKAGAAEQFF. The CDR3, as DNA: TGTGCCACCAGCAAGGCGGGGGCGGCTGAGCAGTTCTTC. Full variable domain (outside the CDR3, taken from reference TRBV15 and TRBJ2-1): DAMVIQNPRYQVTQFGKPVTLSCSQTLNHNVMYWYQQKSSQAPKLLFHYYDKDFNNEADTPDNFQSRRPNTSFCFLDIRSPGLGDTAMYLCATSKAGAAEQFFGPGTRLTVL.

The chain is built from TRBV6-5 and TRBJ1-4; 10 bases fit TRBD1. In germline, CDR1 is MNHEY, CDR2 SVGAGI. The V gene end was trimmed by 4 bases and the J gene end by 8 bases; junction bases not matched to a gene: 10. The CDR3 is made up of 16 amino acids. The CDR3 bases are TGTGCCAGCAGTTTGCGTCCGGGGACAGGGGACGAAAAACTGTTTTTT. It encodes CASSLRPGTGDEKLFF.

CDR3 in DNA: TGTGCCAGCAGTCCGCTCTCTGACAGGAGCACAGATACGCAGTATTTT. This gives the protein CASSPLSDRSTDTQYF. The chain recombines TRBV6-2 or TRBV6-3 with TRBJ2-3; a possible D gene is TRBD1 (6 bases). Germline CDR1 is MNHEY and CDR2 is SVGEGT. Trimming left V 5 bases short and J 0 bases short, with 15 bases between. The CDR3 extends over 16 amino acids.

The V gene is TRBV9, the J gene TRBJ2-1; tentative D call: TRBD1 (5 bases). The CDR3 has 15 amino acids. Per the germline V gene, CDR1 is SGDLS and CDR2 is YYNGEE. Trimming left V 3 bases short and J 1 base short, with 11 bases between. In DNA form, the CDR3 reads TGTGCCAGCAGCGAAGGGGTTGTATCCTACAATGAGCAGTTCTTC. Its translation: CASSEGVVSYNEQFF.

This clone was seen a single time. The chain recombines TRBV14 with TRBJ1-2; no firm D call. Germline V CDR1 and CDR2: SGHDN, FVKESK. This CDR3 contains 14 residues. V shed 3 bases and J shed 6 bases, with 14 bases lying between them. In DNA form, the CDR3 reads TGTGCCAGCAGCCATGCGGGGTCGGCAGATGGCTACACCTTC. This translates into CASSHAGSADGYTF. Looking up the rest from reference TRBV14 and TRBJ1-2 gives the full variable domain: EAGVTQFPSHSVIEKGQTVTLRCDPISGHDNLYWYRRVMGKEIKFLLHFVKESKQDESGMPNNRFLAERTGGTYSTLKVQPAELEDSGVYFCASSHAGSADGYTFGSGTRLTVV.

This clone was seen a single time. J is TRBJ1-4 and V is TRBV6-5; D ambiguous. From germline, CDR1 is MNHEY and CDR2 SVGAGI. V dropped 2 bases and J dropped 2 bases, with 6 bases sitting between them. The CDR3 is 14 residues long. CDR3: CASSYGETNEKLFF. CDR3 nucleotides: TGTGCCAGCAGTTACGGGGAGACTAATGAAAAACTGTTTTTT.

The chain links TRBV5-1 to TRBJ1-2; TRBD1 is a possible D gene (6 bases). The V end was cut by 4 bases, the J end by 8 bases, with 21 bases between. CDR3 length: 15 amino acids. Germline values: CDR1 SGHRS, CDR2 YFSETQ. The DNA of the CDR3 is TGCGCCAGCAGCCCGGATACAGGGTTACTCTTCGGCTACACCTTC. It yields the protein CASSPDTGLLFGYTF.

This clone was seen just once. The chain is built from TRBV7-9 and TRBJ2-7, with D hard to call. V lost 3 bases to trimming and J lost 6 bases, with 9 bases between them. Germline V CDR1 and CDR2: SEHNR, FQNEAQ (reference sequence). This CDR3 is built from 12 residues. DNA of the CDR3: TGTGCCAGCAGCTTCGGTCCTTCCGAGCAGTACTTC. Translated: CASSFGPSEQYF.

This clone was picked up a small number of times. The chain joins TRBV28 to TRBJ2-2, with 7 positions matching TRBD2. This CDR3 is built from 14 residues. V was clipped by 6 bases and J by 4 bases; unmatched bases: 5. The germline V gene encodes CDR1 MDHEN and CDR2 SYDVKM. The CDR3 nucleotides are TGTGCCAGCAGAGCAACGGGGGGCACCGGGGAGCTGTTTTTT. Translated, it gives CASRATGGTGELFF. Looking up the rest from reference TRBV28 and TRBJ2-2 gives the full variable domain: DVKVTQSSRYLVKRTGEKVFLECVQDMDHENMFWYRQDPGLGLRLIYFSYDVKMKEKGDIPEGYSVSREKKERFSLILESASTNQTSMYLCASRATGGTGELFFGEGSRLTVL.

The rearrangement joins TRBV2 to TRBJ2-7, with a weak D call TRBD1 (6 bases). Trimming took off 6 bases at V and 3 bases at J, with 15 bases between the two ends. CDR1 and CDR2 from the germline V gene are SNHLY and FYNNEI. The CDR3 runs to 14 residues. The CDR3 reads CASRPNRVSYEQYF. As DNA, the CDR3 is TGTGCCAGCAGACCGAACAGGGTAAGCTACGAGCAGTACTTC.